This TCR beta chain was sequenced during a study of CD4 and CD8 cells across lung adenocarcinoma regions. TCRdb independently ran MiXCR on the PCR reads; one entry per CDR3 protein. Of approximately 25,000 distinct CDR3 sequences in the sample, less than 60% were seen once. Samples came from patients with localized non-small cell lung adenocarcinoma. V dropped 4 bases and J dropped 1; count of bases not matched to a gene: 4. The CDR3 sequence is 15 residues long. Germline values: CDR1 SGHTA, CDR2 FQGNSA. The sequencing sample was made of CD8+ T cells from the center of a lung tumor. V is TRBV7-2 and J is TRBJ2-1; 7 bases fit TRBD1. The clonotype comes from a male donor with lung adenocarcinoma. The CD4 and CD8 labels of this study may be unreliable. Here the CDR3 reads CASSWGTVSYNEQFF. CDR3 bases: TGTGCCAGCAGCTGGGGGACAGTGTCCTACAATGAGCAGTTCTTC.